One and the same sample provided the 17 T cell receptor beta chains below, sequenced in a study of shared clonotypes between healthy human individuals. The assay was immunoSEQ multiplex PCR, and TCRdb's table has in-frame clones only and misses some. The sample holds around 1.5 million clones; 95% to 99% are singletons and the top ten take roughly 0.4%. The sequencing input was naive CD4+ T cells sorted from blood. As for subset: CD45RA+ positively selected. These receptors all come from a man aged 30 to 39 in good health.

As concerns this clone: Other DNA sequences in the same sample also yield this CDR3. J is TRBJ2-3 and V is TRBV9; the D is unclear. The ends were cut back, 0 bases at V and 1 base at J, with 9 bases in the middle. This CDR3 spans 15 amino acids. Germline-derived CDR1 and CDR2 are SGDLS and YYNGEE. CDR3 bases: TGTGCCAGCAGCGTAGTGGGCGCTGGCACAGATACGCAGTATTTT. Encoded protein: CASSVVGAGTDTQYF. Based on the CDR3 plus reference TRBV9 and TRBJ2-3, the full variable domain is DSGVTQTPKHLITATGQRVTLRCSPRSGDLSVYWYQQSLDQGLQFLIQYYNGEERAKGNILERFSAQQFPDLHSELNLSSLELGDSALYFCASSVVGAGTDTQYFGPGTRLTVL.

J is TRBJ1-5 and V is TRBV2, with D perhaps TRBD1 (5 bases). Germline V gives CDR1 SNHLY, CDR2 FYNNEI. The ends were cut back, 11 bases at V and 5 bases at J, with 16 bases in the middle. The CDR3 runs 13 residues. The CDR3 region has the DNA TGTGCCTCGGGGTGGGGGTTAGATCAGCCCCAGCATTTT. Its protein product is CASGWGLDQPQHF.

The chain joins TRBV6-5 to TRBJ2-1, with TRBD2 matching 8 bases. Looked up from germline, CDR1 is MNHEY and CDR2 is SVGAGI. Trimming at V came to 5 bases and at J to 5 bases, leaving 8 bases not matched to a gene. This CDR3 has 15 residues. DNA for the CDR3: TGTGCCAGCAGTCAGTATGGGACTAGAAACAATGAGCAGTTCTTC. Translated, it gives CASSQYGTRNNEQFF.

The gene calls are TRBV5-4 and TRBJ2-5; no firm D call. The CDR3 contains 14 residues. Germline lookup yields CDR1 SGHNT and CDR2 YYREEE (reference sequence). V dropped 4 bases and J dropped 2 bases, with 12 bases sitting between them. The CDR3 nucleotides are TGTGCCAGCAGCGGCGACATTCATCAAGAGACCCAGTACTTC. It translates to CASSGDIHQETQYF.

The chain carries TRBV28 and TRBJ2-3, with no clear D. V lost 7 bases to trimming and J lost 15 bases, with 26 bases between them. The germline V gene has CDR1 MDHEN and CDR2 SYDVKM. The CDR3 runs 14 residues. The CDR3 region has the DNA TGTGCCAGCAACCGTTATGGGGAAAAACAAGACGGCTATTTT. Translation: CASNRYGEKQDGYF.

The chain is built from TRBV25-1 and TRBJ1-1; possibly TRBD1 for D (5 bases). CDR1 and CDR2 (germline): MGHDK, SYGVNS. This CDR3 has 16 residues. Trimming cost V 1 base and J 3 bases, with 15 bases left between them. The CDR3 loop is CASSELGEGGDTEAFF. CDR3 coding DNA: TGTGCCAGCAGTGAATTGGGGGAGGGTGGGGACACTGAAGCTTTCTTT.

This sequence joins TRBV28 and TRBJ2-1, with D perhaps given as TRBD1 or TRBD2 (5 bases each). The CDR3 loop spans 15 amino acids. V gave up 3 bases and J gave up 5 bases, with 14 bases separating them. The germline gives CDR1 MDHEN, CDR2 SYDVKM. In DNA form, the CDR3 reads TGTGCCAGCAGTTTCGGGGCCCCCGCCGACAATGAGCAGTTCTTC. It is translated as CASSFGAPADNEQFF.

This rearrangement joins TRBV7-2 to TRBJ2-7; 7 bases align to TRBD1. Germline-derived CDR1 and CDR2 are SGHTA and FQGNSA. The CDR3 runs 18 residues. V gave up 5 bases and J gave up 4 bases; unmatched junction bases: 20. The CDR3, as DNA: TGTGCCAGCAGCGATATATGGGTCGAGGGGGCGACGGGATACGAGCAGTACTTC. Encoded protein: CASSDIWVEGATGYEQYF. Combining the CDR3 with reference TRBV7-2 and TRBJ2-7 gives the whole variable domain GAGVSQSPSNKVTEKGKDVELRCDPISGHTALYWYRQSLGQGLEFLIYFQGNSAPDKSGLPSDRFSAERTGGSVSTLTIQRTQQEDSAVYLCASSDIWVEGATGYEQYFGPGTRLTVT.

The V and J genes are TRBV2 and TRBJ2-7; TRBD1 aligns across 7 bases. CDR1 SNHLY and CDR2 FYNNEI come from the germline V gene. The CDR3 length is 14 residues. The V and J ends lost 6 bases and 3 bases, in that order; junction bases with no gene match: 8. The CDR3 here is CASRDDRVGYEQYF. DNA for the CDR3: TGTGCCAGCAGAGACGACAGGGTTGGCTACGAGCAGTACTTC.

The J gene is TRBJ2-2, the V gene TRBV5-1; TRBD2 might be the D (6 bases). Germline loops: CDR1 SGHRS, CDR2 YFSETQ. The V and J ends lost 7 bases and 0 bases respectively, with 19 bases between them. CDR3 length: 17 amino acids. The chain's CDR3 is CASETVGGRANTGELFF. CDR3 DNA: TGCGCCAGCGAGACCGTCGGGGGTCGGGCGAACACCGGGGAGCTGTTTTTT.

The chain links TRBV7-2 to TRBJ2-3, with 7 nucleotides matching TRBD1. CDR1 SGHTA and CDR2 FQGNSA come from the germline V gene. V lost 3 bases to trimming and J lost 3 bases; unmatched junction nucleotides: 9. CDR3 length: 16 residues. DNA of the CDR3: TGTGCCAGCAGCTTGGCGACAGGGATCGGGACAGATACGCAGTATTTT. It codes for CASSLATGIGTDTQYF.

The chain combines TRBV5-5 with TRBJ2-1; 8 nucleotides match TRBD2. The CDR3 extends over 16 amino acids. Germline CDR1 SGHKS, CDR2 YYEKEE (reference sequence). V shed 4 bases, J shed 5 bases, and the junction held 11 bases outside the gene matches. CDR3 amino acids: CASSPGGPTRDNEQFF. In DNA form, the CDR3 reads TGTGCCAGCAGCCCGGGAGGGCCTACCCGGGACAATGAGCAGTTCTTC.

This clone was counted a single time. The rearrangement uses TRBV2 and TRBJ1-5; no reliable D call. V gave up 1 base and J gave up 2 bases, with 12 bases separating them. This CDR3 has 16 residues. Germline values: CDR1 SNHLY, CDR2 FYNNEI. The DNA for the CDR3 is TGTGCCAGCAGTGAAGTTTGGGGAGCGGGCAATCAGCCCCAGCATTTT. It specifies CASSEVWGAGNQPQHF.

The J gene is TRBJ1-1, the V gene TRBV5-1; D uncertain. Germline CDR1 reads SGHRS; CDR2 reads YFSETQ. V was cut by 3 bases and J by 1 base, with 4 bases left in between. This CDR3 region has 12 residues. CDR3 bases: TGCGCCAGCAGCTCGGAGAACACTGAAGCTTTCTTT. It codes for CASSSENTEAFF. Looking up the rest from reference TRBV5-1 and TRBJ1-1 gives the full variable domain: KAGVTQTPRYLIKTRGQQVTLSCSPISGHRSVSWYQQTPGQGLQFLFEYFSETQRNKGNFPGRFSGRQFSNSRSEMNVSTLELGDSALYLCASSSENTEAFFGQGTRLTVV.

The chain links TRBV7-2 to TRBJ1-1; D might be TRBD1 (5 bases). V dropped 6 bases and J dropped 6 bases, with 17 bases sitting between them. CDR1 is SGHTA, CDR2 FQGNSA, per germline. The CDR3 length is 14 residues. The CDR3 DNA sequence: TGTGCCAGCAGGGTACAGGCTTGGGACCCTGAAGCTTTCTTT. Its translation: CASRVQAWDPEAFF.

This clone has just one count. CDR3 nucleotides: TGTGCCAGCAGTGTACAGCGGAACACTGAAGCTTTCTTT. Encoded protein: CASSVQRNTEAFF. V is TRBV6-4 and J is TRBJ1-1, with unresolved D. Looked up from germline, CDR1 is MRHNA and CDR2 is SNTAGT. The CDR3 runs to 13 residues. Trimming left V 4 bases short and J 1 base short, with 7 bases between.

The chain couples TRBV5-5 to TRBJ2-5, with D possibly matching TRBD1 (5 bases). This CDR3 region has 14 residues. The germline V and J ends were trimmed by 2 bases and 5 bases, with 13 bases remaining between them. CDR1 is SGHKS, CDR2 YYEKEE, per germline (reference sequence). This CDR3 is CASSLEGQSETQYF. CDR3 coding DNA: TGTGCCAGCAGCTTAGAAGGACAATCGGAGACCCAGTACTTC.